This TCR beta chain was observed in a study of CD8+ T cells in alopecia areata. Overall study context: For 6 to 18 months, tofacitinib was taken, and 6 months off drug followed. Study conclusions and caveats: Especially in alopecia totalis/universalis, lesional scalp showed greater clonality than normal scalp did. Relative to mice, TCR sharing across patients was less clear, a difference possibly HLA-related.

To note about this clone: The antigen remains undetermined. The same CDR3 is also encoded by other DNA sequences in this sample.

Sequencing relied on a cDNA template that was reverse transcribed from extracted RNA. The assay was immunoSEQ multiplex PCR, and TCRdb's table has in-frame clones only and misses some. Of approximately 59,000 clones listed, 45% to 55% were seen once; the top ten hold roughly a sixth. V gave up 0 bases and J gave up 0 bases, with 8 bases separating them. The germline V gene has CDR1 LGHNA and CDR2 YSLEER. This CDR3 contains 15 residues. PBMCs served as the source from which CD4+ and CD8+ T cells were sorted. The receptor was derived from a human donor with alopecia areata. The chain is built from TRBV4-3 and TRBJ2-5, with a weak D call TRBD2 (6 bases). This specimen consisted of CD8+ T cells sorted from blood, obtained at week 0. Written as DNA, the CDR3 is TGCGCCAGCAGCCAAGATGGAGGGTACCAAGAGACCCAGTACTTC. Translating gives CASSQDGGYQETQYF.